The clone carrying this TCR beta chain was counted once. The CDR3 contains 15 residues. Germline V gene data show CDR1 as LGHDT and CDR2 as YNNKEL (reference sequence). Between the trimmed V and J ends, which lost 4 bases and 5 bases, there was a span of 17 bases. This specimen comes from a study of blood T cell repertoires in COVID-19. The method was immunoSEQ multiplex PCR; TCRdb's version includes in-frame clones alone and lacks a portion of them. The table records 230,000 or so clones, about 87% of them present only once. This TCR was recovered from a woman aged 25 to 45 who had recovered from COVID-19. Sequenced: PBMCs or T cells enriched from blood (not recorded which). The rearrangement uses TRBV3-1 (or the pseudogene TRBV3-2) and TRBJ1-1, with D tentatively TRBD1 (6 bases). CDR3 region: CASSLTGGARTEAFF. The CDR3 DNA reads TGTGCCAGCAGCCTCACGGGGGGGGCGAGGACTGAAGCTTTCTTT.